This is a list of T cell receptor beta chains from one sample in a study of T cell responses to AZD1222 COVID-19 vaccine. Sequenced by immunoSEQ multiplex PCR; TCRdb stores in-frame clones only, minus some. The table lists 90,000 to 150,000 clones, roughly 90% of them singletons, with approximately 6.5% in the top ten. The material was peripheral blood, obtained 28 days after the second AZD1222 dose. Source of these receptors: an adult who received the AZD1222 COVID-19 vaccine. CDR3s leave out the opening cysteine and the closing phenylalanine or tryptophan.

V gene: TRBV7-2
CDR3 protein: ASSLRLDTIY

V gene: TRBV27
CDR3 protein: ASSPSLLGYGYT

V gene: TRBV12-3/TRBV12-4
CDR3 protein: ASSLKGGTEAF

V gene: TRBV7-2
CDR3 protein: ASSLAGAGSQPQH

V gene: TRBV28
CDR3 protein: ASSLRGYGYT

V gene: TRBV6-5
CDR3 protein: ASSYVQTGNQPQH

V gene: TRBV7-2
CDR3 protein: ASSLAVRTGGNEKLF

V gene: TRBV13
CDR3 protein: ASSSGTGAFYGYT

V gene: TRBV28
CDR3 protein: ASSREVIVVGGELF

V gene: TRBV6-5
CDR3 protein: ASRESKDQPQH

V gene: TRBV7-2
CDR3 protein: ASRDNNQPQH

V gene: TRBV11-3
CDR3 protein: ASSPRQRNTEAF

V gene: TRBV6-5
CDR3 protein: ASRDDREGNTEAF

V gene: TRBV4-3
CDR3 protein: ASSQSRDTYSYEQY

V gene: TRBV10-3
CDR3 protein: ASKQRDEQF

V gene: TRBV7-6
CDR3 protein: ASSFGGVDSGELF

V gene: TRBV5-1
CDR3 protein: ASSLGTRPYT

V gene: TRBV6-5
CDR3 protein: ASSYSRDYEQY